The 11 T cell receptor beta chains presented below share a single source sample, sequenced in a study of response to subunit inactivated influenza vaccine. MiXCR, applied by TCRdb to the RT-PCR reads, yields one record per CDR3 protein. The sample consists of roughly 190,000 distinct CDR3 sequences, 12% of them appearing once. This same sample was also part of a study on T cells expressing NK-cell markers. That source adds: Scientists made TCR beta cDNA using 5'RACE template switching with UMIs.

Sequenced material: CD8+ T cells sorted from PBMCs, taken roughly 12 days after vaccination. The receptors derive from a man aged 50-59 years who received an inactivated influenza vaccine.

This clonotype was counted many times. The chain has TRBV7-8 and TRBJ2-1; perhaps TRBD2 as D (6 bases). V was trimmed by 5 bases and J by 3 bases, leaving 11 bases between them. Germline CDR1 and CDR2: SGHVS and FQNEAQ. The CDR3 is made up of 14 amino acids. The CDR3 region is CASSPRTIYNEQFF. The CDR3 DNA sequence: TGTGCCAGCAGCCCGAGGACTATCTACAATGAGCAGTTCTTC.

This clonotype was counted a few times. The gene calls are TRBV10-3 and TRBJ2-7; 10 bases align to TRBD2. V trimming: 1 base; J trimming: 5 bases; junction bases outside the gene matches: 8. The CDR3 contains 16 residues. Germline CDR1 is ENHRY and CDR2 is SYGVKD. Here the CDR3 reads CAISEWLAGDADEQYF. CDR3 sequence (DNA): TGTGCCATCAGTGAGTGGCTAGCGGGGGACGCCGACGAGCAGTACTTC.

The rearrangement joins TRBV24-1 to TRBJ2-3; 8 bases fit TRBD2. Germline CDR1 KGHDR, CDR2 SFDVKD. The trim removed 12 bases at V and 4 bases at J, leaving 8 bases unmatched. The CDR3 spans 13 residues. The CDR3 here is CAYHTGGADTQYF. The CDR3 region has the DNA TGTGCCTACCACACCGGGGGGGCAGATACGCAGTATTTT.

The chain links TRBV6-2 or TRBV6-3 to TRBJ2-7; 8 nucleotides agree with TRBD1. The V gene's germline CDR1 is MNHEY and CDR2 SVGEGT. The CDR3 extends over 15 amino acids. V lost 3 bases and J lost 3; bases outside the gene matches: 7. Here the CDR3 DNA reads TGTGCCAGCAGTTATACAGGGGGTTACTACTACGAGCAGTACTTC. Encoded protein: CASSYTGGYYYEQYF.

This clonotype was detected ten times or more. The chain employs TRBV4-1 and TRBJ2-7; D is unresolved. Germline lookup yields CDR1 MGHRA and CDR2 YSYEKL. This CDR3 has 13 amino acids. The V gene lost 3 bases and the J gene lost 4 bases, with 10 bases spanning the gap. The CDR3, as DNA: TGCGCCAGCAGCCACCGGGCATCTTACGAGCAGTACTTC. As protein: CASSHRASYEQYF.

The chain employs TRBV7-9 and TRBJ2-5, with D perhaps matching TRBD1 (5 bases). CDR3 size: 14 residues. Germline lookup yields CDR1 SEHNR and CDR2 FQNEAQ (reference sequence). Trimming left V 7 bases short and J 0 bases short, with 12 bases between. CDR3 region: CASTSSTDQETQYF. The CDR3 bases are TGTGCCAGCACCTCGTCGACAGACCAAGAGACCCAGTACTTC.

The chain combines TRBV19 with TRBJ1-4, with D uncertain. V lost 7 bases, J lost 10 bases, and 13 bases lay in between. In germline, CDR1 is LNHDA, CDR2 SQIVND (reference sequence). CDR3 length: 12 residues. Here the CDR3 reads CASKRASGKLFF. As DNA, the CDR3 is TGTGCCAGTAAGCGGGCATCCGGAAAACTGTTTTTT.

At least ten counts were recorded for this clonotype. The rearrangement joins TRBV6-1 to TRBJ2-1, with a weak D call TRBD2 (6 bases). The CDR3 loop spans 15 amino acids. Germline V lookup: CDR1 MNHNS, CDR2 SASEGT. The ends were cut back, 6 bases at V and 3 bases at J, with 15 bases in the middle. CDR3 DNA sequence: TGTGCCAGCAGCCGTACTAGCAACAACTACAATGAGCAGTTCTTC. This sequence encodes CASSRTSNNYNEQFF.

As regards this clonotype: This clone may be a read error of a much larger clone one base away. This CDR3 is CASSLEDDLNTEAFF. The CDR3 DNA is TGCGCCAGCAGCCTAGAAGACGACTTGAACACTGAAGCTTTCTTT. The rearrangement links TRBV4-3 to TRBJ1-1; D gene uncertain. Germline V CDR1 and CDR2: LGHNA, YSLEER. This CDR3 has 15 amino acids. V was trimmed by 4 bases and J by 0 bases, leaving 12 bases between them.

As DNA, the CDR3 is TGTGCCAGCAGCCCGGGACAGGGGACCAGCTCCTACGAGCAGTACTTC. Its translation: CASSPGQGTSSYEQYF. The gene calls are TRBV28 and TRBJ2-7, with TRBD1 matching 10 bases. The ends lost 6 bases at V and 0 bases at J; junction bases unmatched: 8. The CDR3 extends over 16 amino acids. Germline V gene sequence: CDR1 MDHEN, CDR2 SYDVKM.

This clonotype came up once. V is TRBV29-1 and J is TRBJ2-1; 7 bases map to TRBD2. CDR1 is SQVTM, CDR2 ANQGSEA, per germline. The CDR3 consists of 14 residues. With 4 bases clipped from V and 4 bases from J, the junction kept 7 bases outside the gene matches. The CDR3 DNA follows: TGCAGCGTTGTGTTCGGGACTACTTACAATGAGCAGTTCTTC. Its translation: CSVVFGTTYNEQFF.